This T cell receptor (beta chain) was sequenced during a study of T cell repertoires in cytomegalovirus infection. Study-level background: Public TCR beta signatures were indicative of both CMV infection and a matching HLA type.

Trimming pared 3 bases from V and 0 bases from J, leaving 9 bases between. The CDR3 is 14 residues long. Germline V lookup: CDR1 DFQATT, CDR2 SNEGSKA (reference sequence). This clonotype has just a few counts. Its antigen remains unknown. TCRdb itself ran the reads through MiXCR, one entry per CDR3 protein. Altogether about 89,000 distinct CDR3 sequences are present, approximately 32% being singletons, with the ten largest covering less than 75%. The source was CD8+ T cells from cultured PBMCs, collected from culture after CMV antigen stimulation. The J gene is TRBJ2-4, the V gene TRBV20-1; unclear D gene. The clonotype originates from a human donor in good health (CMV status not recorded). Some clones in this sample may be carry-over from other donors' samples. In DNA form, the CDR3 reads TGCAGTGCTAGCACCAGCATAGCCAAAAACATTCAGTACTTC. Amino acids: CSASTSIAKNIQYF.